The 13 T cell receptor beta chains below all came from one sample that was sequenced in a study of PD-1 blockade in classical Hodgkin lymphoma (dated by TCRdb to about 2020). The time point label, read with the paper, signifies: cycle 4 day 1 (C4D1), after 6 weeks of nivolumab. Every trial patient had relapsed following autologous stem cell transplantation, and prior brentuximab vedotin exposure was what differed among cohorts A, B and C. Receptors were amplified or captured by the immunoSEQ multiplex PCR assay. As stored in TCRdb, this immuneACCESS dataset retains in-frame rearrangements with V and J assigned. A fraction of the clones does not appear; measured against another copy, unresolved V genes explain less than half of the discrepancy, and the remainder lacks a known reason. Here the sample has about 90,000 clones; 90% occur a single time. In total, the top ten clones hold around 2.7% of the sample.

The sequencing here drew on peripheral blood mononuclear cells (PBMCs), taken before the fourth cycle of nivolumab. The receptors derive from a human donor with classical Hodgkin lymphoma.

This clone was counted between two and nine times. The chain employs TRBV6-5 and TRBJ1-1, with D hard to call. Germline V gene sequence: CDR1 MNHEY, CDR2 SVGAGI. With 0 bases removed from V and 7 bases from J, the gap between germline ends came to 9 bases. The CDR3 is 13 amino acids. The CDR3 DNA reads as TGTGCCAGCAGTTACTCGACGGGGAGTGAAGCTTTCTTT. Its translation is CASSYSTGSEAFF.

The V gene is TRBV5-1, the J gene TRBJ1-2, with a tentative D call TRBD1 (5 bases). Trimming cost V 0 bases and J 13 bases, with 22 bases left between them. There are 15 residues in the CDR3. Germline values: CDR1 SGHRS, CDR2 YFSETQ. CDR3 in amino acids: CASSLALGDGGPSTF. CDR3 bases: TGCGCCAGCAGCTTGGCTCTCGGGGACGGGGGTCCATCCACCTTC.

The chain is built from TRBV28 and TRBJ2-1; D gene uncertain. The CDR3 sequence is 18 residues long. Trimming shortened V by 6 bases and J by 3 bases, and 24 bases separated the two germline ends. Germline V gene sequence: CDR1 MDHEN, CDR2 SYDVKM. The CDR3 nucleotides are TGTGCCAGCAGCCATGGTTTTTCCGCTCGGATGGACTACAATGAGCAGTTCTTC. Amino acid sequence: CASSHGFSARMDYNEQFF.

This clone was counted a single time. The chain combines TRBV6-4 with TRBJ2-1, with 8 bases identical to TRBD2. CDR3 length: 16 amino acids. The germline V gene encodes CDR1 MRHNA and CDR2 SNTAGT. J was trimmed by 7 bases and V by 2 bases; bases with no gene match: 10. CDR3 in amino acids: CASSDGAERGPNEQFF. The CDR3 bases are TGTGCCAGCAGTGACGGGGCGGAGCGGGGGCCGAATGAGCAGTTCTTC.

V and J are TRBV20-1 and TRBJ1-2; D unresolved. From germline, CDR1 is DFQATT and CDR2 SNEGSKA (reference sequence). This CDR3 has 11 residues. Between the trimmed V and J ends, which lost 5 bases and 5 bases, there was a span of 9 bases. CDR3 loop: CSAGKEYGYTF. CDR3 DNA sequence: TGCAGTGCTGGGAAGGAATATGGCTACACCTTC.

The chain employs TRBV15 and TRBJ1-1, with D hard to call. The germline CDR1 and CDR2 sequences are LNHNV and YYDKDF (reference sequence). This CDR3 region has 17 residues. V was shortened by 0 bases and J by 2 bases, with 16 bases between the two germline ends. CDR3 DNA sequence: TGTGCCACCAGCAGAGAATATACAGCGGCACTTAACACTGAAGCTTTCTTT. Translation: CATSREYTAALNTEAFF.

This clone was seen more than once but under ten times. In the same sample, other DNA sequences code for this CDR3. The V gene is TRBV30, the J gene TRBJ1-3; D is uncertain. The CDR3 is 12 residues long. Germline loops: CDR1 GTSNPN, CDR2 SVGIG (reference sequence). V was pared by 0 bases and J by 4 bases, with 4 bases between. Written as DNA, the CDR3 is TGTGCCTGGAGTGTTGCGGGAAACACCATATATTTT. Protein sequence: CAWSVAGNTIYF.

The chain links TRBV14 to TRBJ2-3; tentatively, D is TRBD2 (6 bases). V was clipped by 0 bases and J by 5 bases, with 9 bases between them. Germline CDR1 and CDR2: SGHDN and FVKESK. This CDR3 has 14 amino acids. The CDR3 nucleotides are TGTGCCAGCAGCCAAGACCCGGGAGTAGATACGCAGTATTTT. Protein product: CASSQDPGVDTQYF.

The V and J genes are TRBV6-1 and TRBJ1-2; the match to TRBD1 covers 7 bases. Per germline, CDR1 MNHNS and CDR2 SASEGT. J was trimmed by 8 bases and V by 4 bases; bases with no gene match: 10. This CDR3 region has 14 residues. The CDR3 loop reads CASSGQTGIAGYTF. The CDR3, as DNA: TGTGCCAGCAGTGGACAGACAGGGATCGCGGGCTACACCTTC.

The rearrangement uses TRBV25-1 and TRBJ2-2, with D possibly TRBD1 on 6 matching bases. The CDR3 spans 15 residues. Germline CDR1 is MGHDK and CDR2 is SYGVNS. Deletions cut 3 bases from V and 4 bases from J, with 12 bases between. The CDR3 DNA reads TGTGCCAGCAGTGACACAGGGATGGTCACCGGGGAGCTGTTTTTT. Protein sequence: CASSDTGMVTGELFF.

This chain links TRBV5-1 with TRBJ1-5, with D possibly matching TRBD1 (6 bases). Germline CDR1 is SGHRS and CDR2 is YFSETQ. The CDR3 covers 14 residues. V gave up 0 bases and J gave up 6 bases, with 10 bases separating them. CDR3 nucleotide sequence: TGCGCCAGCAGCTTGGGGGGGGCGAGTCAGCCCCAGCATTTT. Protein: CASSLGGASQPQHF.

CDR3 coding DNA: TGTGCCAGTAACAGGGGCAGCAATCAGCCCCAGCATTTT. As protein: CASNRGSNQPQHF. This sequence joins TRBV19 and TRBJ1-5; TRBD1 matches at 7 bases. Germline lookup yields CDR1 LNHDA and CDR2 SQIVND (reference sequence). This CDR3 comprises 13 residues. J gave up 1 base and V 7 bases, and 1 base lay outside the gene matches. The full variable domain, rest sourced from reference TRBV19 and TRBJ1-5, is DGGITQSPKYLFRKEGQNVTLSCEQNLNHDAMYWYRQDPGQGLRLIYYSQIVNDFQKGDIAEGYSVSREKKESFPLTVTSAQKNPTAFYLCASNRGSNQPQHFGDGTRLSIL.

This CDR3 is CASSLVGMAEAFF. The CDR3 nucleotides are TGTGCCAGCAGCTTAGTAGGGATGGCTGAAGCTTTCTTT. This rearrangement joins TRBV7-9 to TRBJ1-1; D uncertain. The V gene lost 1 base and the J gene lost 6 bases, with 9 bases spanning the gap. This CDR3 comprises 13 residues. The germline V gene encodes CDR1 SEHNR and CDR2 FQNEAQ (reference sequence).